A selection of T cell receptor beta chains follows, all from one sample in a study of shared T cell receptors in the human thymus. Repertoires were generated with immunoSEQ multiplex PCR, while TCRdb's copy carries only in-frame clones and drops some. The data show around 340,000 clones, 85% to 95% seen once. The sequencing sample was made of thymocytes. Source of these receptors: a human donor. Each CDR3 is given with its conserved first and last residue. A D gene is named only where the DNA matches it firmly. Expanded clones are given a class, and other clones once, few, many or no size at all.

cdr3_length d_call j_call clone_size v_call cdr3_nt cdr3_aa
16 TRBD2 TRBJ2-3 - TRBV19 TGTGCCAGTAAGAAACGCGGGAGGGTAAGCACAGATACGCAGTATTTT CASKKRGRVSTDTQYF
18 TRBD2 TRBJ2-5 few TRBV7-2 TGTGCCAGCAGCGCACCCGGGACTAGCGGGCCCGACCAAGAGACCCAGTACTTC CASSAPGTSGPDQETQYF
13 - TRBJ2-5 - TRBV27 TGTGCCAGCAGTTTTACAGGGAAAGAGACCCAGTACTTC CASSFTGKETQYF
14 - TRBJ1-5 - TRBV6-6 TGTGCCAGCAGCGGAGACAGATACAATCAGCCCCAGCATTTT CASSGDRYNQPQHF
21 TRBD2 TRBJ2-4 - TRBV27 TGTGCCAGCAGTTTAGGGGTTACACCCACTAGCGGGAGTGGGGCCAAAAACATTCAGTACTTC CASSLGVTPTSGSGAKNIQYF
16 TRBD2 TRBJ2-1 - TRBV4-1 TGCGCCAGCAGCACCAGCGGGAGGGTATTTCAGGATGAGCAGTTCTTC CASSTSGRVFQDEQFF
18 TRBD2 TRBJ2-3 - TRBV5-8 TGTGCCAGCAGACCCCTCGGACTAGCGGGAGCCGTGACAGATACGCAGTATTTT CASRPLGLAGAVTDTQYF
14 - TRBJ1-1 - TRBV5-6 TGTGCCAGCAGCTTGTTCGATGCGAACACTGAAGCTTTCTTT CASSLFDANTEAFF
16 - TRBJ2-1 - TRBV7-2 TGTGCCAGCAGCCCACCGCCGTGGCGAGGGGGAAATGAGCAGTTCTTC CASSPPPWRGGNEQFF
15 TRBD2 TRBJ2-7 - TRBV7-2 TGTGCCAGCAGTTCGACTCGGGGGGGCGTGGACGAGCAGTACTTC CASSSTRGGVDEQYF
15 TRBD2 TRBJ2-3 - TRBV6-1 TGTGCCAGCAGTTCGGGACTAGCGGGAATGGATACGCAGTATTTT CASSSGLAGMDTQYF
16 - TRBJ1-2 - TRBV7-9 TGTGCCAGCAGCTTAGTATGGCGGCGGAAGGAGGTAGGCTACACCTTC CASSLVWRRKEVGYTF
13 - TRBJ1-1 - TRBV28 TGTGCCAGCAAAGGTAAGGGCGGCACTGAAGCTTTCTTT CASKGKGGTEAFF
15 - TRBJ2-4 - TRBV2 TGTGCCAGCAGTGTCGGTGAGCGGTCCAAAAACATTCAGTACTTC CASSVGERSKNIQYF
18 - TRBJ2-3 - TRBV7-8 TGTGCCAGCAGCTTAGATCGCCGGCCCGGGGGTCCCACAGATACGCAGTATTTT CASSLDRRPGGPTDTQYF
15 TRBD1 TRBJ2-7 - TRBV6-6 TGTGCCAGCAGTGCTCCGGGACAGGGAATCTACGAGCAGTACTTC CASSAPGQGIYEQYF
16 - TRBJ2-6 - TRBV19 TGTGCCAGTAGTCCCCACCGGGATACTGGGGCCAACGTCCTGACTTTC CASSPHRDTGANVLTF
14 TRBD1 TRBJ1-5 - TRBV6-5 TGTGCCAGCAGTTACGACAGGGGCAATCAGCCCCAGCATTTT CASSYDRGNQPQHF
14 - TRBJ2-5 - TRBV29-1 TGCAGCTCAATGGTAGGCCCTGGGAGAGAGACCCAGTACTTC CSSMVGPGRETQYF
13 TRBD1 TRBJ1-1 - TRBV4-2 TGTGCCAGCAGCCAAGATCTCGGGACAGGCGATTACTTT CASSQDLGTGDYF
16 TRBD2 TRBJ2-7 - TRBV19 TGTGCCAGTAGTGTCTATCTAGCGGGAGGACCCTACGAGCAGTACTTC CASSVYLAGGPYEQYF
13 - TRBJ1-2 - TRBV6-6 TGTGCCAGCATCACGGACAGCTTAAATGGCTACACCTTC CASITDSLNGYTF
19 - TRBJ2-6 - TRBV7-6 TGTGCCAGCAGCCCAGCGGTGGCAGGAGCCTTCTCTGGGGCCAACGTCCTGACTTTC CASSPAVAGAFSGANVLTF
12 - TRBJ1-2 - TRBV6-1 TGTGCCAGCAGTGAAAGAGGGGATGGCTACACCTTC CASSERGDGYTF
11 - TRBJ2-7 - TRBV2 TGTGCCAGCAGCCAGCCTGACGAGCAGTACTTC CASSQPDEQYF
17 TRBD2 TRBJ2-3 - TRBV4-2 TGTGCCAGCAGCCATTTCCCCGCCAGCGGGAGCTCAGATACGCAGTATTTT CASSHFPASGSSDTQYF
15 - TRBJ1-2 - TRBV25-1 TGTGCCAGCAGTGACCCGTCCCTGGGGAACTATGGCTACACCTTC CASSDPSLGNYGYTF
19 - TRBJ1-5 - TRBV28 TGTGCCAGCAGTTCGGTGGAGCCCAGGGTCGGGTTTTACAATCAGCCCCAGCATTTT CASSSVEPRVGFYNQPQHF
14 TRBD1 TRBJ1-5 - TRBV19 TGTGCCAGTAGTCCAGACAGGGGATCCCAGCCCCAGCATTTT CASSPDRGSQPQHF
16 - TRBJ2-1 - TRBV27 TGTGCCAGCACCGAAGTAGGGCCGACTTCCTACAATGAGCAGTTCTTC CASTEVGPTSYNEQFF